This T cell receptor (beta chain) originates from a study of OX40 agonist ivuxolimab in advanced cancers. CDR3 size: 13 residues. CDR1 is SGHNT and CDR2 is YYREEE in the germline V gene (reference sequence). Deletions cut 0 bases from V and 5 bases from J, with 9 bases between. Method: immunoSEQ multiplex PCR; TCRdb's copy keeps in-frame clones and lacks some. Here the sample spans tens of thousands of clones, around 89% being singletons. Sequenced here: CD4+ or CD8+ T cells sorted from blood, sampled in a trial of the OX40 agonist ivuxolimab. This receptor was obtained from an adult with an advanced solid tumor such as melanoma, head and neck, liver or kidney cancer. This sequence joins TRBV5-4 and TRBJ2-7; D is uncertain. CDR3 DNA sequence: TGTGCCAGCAGCTTGGCCCCGGATCACGAGCAGTACTTC. It encodes CASSLAPDHEQYF.